These T cell receptor beta chains were read from a single sample in a study of siplizumab effects on memory and regulatory T cells. Sequenced by immunoSEQ multiplex PCR; TCRdb stores in-frame clones only, minus some. The repertoire holds 62,000 or so clones, with around 78% as singletons. Material for sequencing was memory CD4+ T cells sorted from blood. These receptors were collected from a human donor in good health. Each CDR3 is given with its conserved first and last residue. D genes are given only for firm matches. Not all rows give a size; the values are once, few, many and, for expanded clones, a class.

.	TRBV5-6	TRBD2	TRBJ2-2	CASRFSGRRTTGELFF	TGTGCCAGCAGATTTAGCGGGAGAAGGACCACCGGGGAGCTGTTTTTT
.	TRBV19	.	TRBJ1-5	CASTRGGGNQPQHF	TGTGCCAGTACCAGGGGAGGTGGGAATCAGCCCCAGCATTTT
.	TRBV18	.	TRBJ1-5	CASSLGVSTNQPQHF	TGTGCCAGCTCACTCGGGGTGTCTACTAATCAGCCCCAGCATTTT
.	TRBV7-9	TRBD1	TRBJ2-1	CASSLGQGRQFF	TGTGCCAGCAGCCTAGGACAGGGAAGGCAGTTCTTC
.	TRBV4-1	.	TRBJ1-2	CASSRGANYGYTF	TGCGCCAGCAGTCGGGGCGCTAACTATGGCTACACCTTC
.	TRBV30	TRBD1	TRBJ1-1	CAWSVQGTEAFF	TGTGCCTGGAGTGTACAGGGGACTGAAGCTTTCTTT
.	TRBV30	TRBD2	TRBJ2-2	CAWTSGRKTGELFF	TGTGCCTGGACTAGCGGGAGGAAAACCGGGGAGCTGTTTTTT
few	TRBV29-1	.	TRBJ2-1	CSVKTNRLAAGNEQFF	TGCAGCGTTAAGACTAATCGCCTCGCGGCGGGGAATGAGCAGTTCTTC
few	TRBV4-1	.	TRBJ1-4	CASSQRMRDEKLFF	TGCGCCAGCAGCCAAAGAATGAGGGATGAAAAACTGTTTTTT
.	TRBV7-9	.	TRBJ2-2	CASSSRAANTGELFF	TGTGCCAGCAGCTCCCGGGCAGCGAACACCGGGGAGCTGTTTTTT
few	TRBV6-6	.	TRBJ1-1	CASILNTEAFF	TGTGCCAGCATTCTTAACACTGAAGCTTTCTTT
.	TRBV7-3	.	TRBJ2-5	CASSLFGQSQETQYF	TGTGCCAGCAGCCTTTTCGGACAGTCCCAAGAGACCCAGTACTTC
.	TRBV6-6	.	TRBJ2-7	CASSSHQPPYEQYF	TGTGCCAGCAGTTCCCACCAACCCCCCTACGAGCAGTACTTC
.	TRBV7-2	.	TRBJ1-6	CASREQGKSPLHF	TGTGCCAGCAGGGAGCAGGGAAAATCACCCCTCCACTTT
.	TRBV5-5	.	TRBJ1-5	CASSHDDGMDKPQHF	TGTGCCAGCAGCCATGACGACGGAATGGATAAGCCCCAGCATTTT
.	TRBV6-6	.	TRBJ1-3	CASSYSAGSGNTIYF	TGTGCCAGCAGTTACTCGGCGGGCTCTGGAAACACCATATATTTT
.	TRBV27	.	TRBJ1-1	CASSSPLGIKNTEAFF	TGTGCCAGCAGTTCCCCTCTGGGCATAAAGAACACTGAAGCTTTCTTT
.	TRBV19	.	TRBJ2-3	CASNGGGTDTQYF	TGTGCCAGTAACGGGGGAGGAACAGATACGCAGTATTTT
.	TRBV4-1	.	TRBJ2-7	CASSPTFNSAYEQYF	TGCGCCAGCAGCCCGACTTTCAACTCAGCCTACGAGCAGTACTTC
.	TRBV7-2	.	TRBJ1-2	CASSRFGYTF	TGTGCCAGCAGTCGTTTTGGCTACACCTTC
.	TRBV6-5	.	TRBJ1-6	CASHRDTNSPLHF	TGTGCCAGCCACCGGGATACCAATTCACCCCTCCACTTT
.	TRBV12-5	.	TRBJ2-7	CASGLPTGTAGEQYF	TGTGCTAGTGGTTTGCCTACCGGGACAGCGGGCGAGCAGTACTTC
.	TRBV6-5	.	TRBJ2-2	CASSELSHTGELFF	TGTGCCAGCAGTGAACTATCTCACACCGGGGAGCTGTTTTTT
.	TRBV7-2	.	TRBJ2-5	CASSLRGRREETQYF	TGTGCCAGCAGCTTACGGGGGCGACGTGAGGAGACCCAGTACTTC
.	TRBV21-1	.	TRBJ2-7	CASSPQFYEQYF	TGTGCCAGCAGCCCACAGTTCTACGAGCAGTACTTC
.	TRBV29-1	.	TRBJ2-1	CSVPRGVGYNEQFF	TGCAGCGTCCCACGGGGTGTCGGCTACAATGAGCAGTTCTTC
.	TRBV6-5	.	TRBJ1-2	CASSGTNYGYTF	TGTGCCAGCAGTGGAACTAACTATGGCTACACCTTC
.	TRBV18	.	TRBJ2-5	CASSPDYSRETQYF	TGTGCCAGCTCACCAGATTACTCGCGAGAGACCCAGTACTTC
.	TRBV5-1	.	TRBJ1-6	CASSLVGRNDSPLHF	TGCGCCAGCAGCTTGGTAGGCAGAAATGATTCACCCCTCCACTTT
.	TRBV2	.	TRBJ2-7	CASSERFEQYF	TGTGCCAGCAGTGAAAGGTTCGAGCAGTACTTC
few	TRBV2	TRBD1	TRBJ2-5	CASRGQTGGQETQYF	TGTGCCAGCAGGGGACAGACAGGGGGCCAAGAGACCCAGTACTTC
.	TRBV6-5	TRBD2	TRBJ2-3	CASSVLAVRDTQYF	TGTGCCAGCAGTGTACTAGCGGTCCGAGATACGCAGTATTTT
.	TRBV5-6	.	TRBJ1-2	CASSLADRSNTF	TGTGCCAGCAGCTTGGCGGACAGATCTAATACCTTC
.	TRBV6-5	TRBD1	TRBJ1-1	CASTATGATEAFF	TGTGCCAGCACCGCTACAGGGGCCACTGAAGCTTTCTTT
.	TRBV27	.	TRBJ1-2	CASSSGPGGYTF	TGTGCCAGCAGTTCTGGACCGGGGGGCTACACCTTC
.	TRBV19	.	TRBJ1-1	CASSIDGTNTEAFF	TGTGCCAGTAGTATAGACGGTACGAACACTGAAGCTTTCTTT
.	TRBV29-1	.	TRBJ2-5	CSVEQGGKTQYF	TGCAGCGTTGAGCAGGGGGGGAAGACCCAGTACTTC
.	TRBV19	TRBD1	TRBJ1-5	CASNDRALNQPQHF	TGTGCCAGTAACGACAGGGCCCTTAATCAGCCCCAGCATTTT
.	TRBV7-9	TRBD2	TRBJ2-1	CASSAGTSGGDNEQFF	TGTGCCAGCAGCGCCGGGACTAGCGGGGGGGACAATGAGCAGTTCTTC
once	TRBV29-1	TRBD2	TRBJ2-2	CSVDMGLKGGELFF	TGCAGCGTTGATATGGGACTAAAGGGCGGGGAGCTGTTTTTT
.	TRBV4-1	.	TRBJ2-2	CASSQEGWELFF	TGCGCCAGCAGCCAAGAAGGTTGGGAGCTGTTTTTT
.	TRBV14	.	TRBJ1-2	CASSQDSSGRRGYTF	TGTGCCAGCAGCCAAGATTCATCAGGTCGGCGTGGCTACACCTTC
.	TRBV6-6	.	TRBJ2-6	CASQRTSSGANVLTF	TGTGCCAGCCAGCGAACCTCCTCTGGGGCCAACGTCCTGACTTTC
.	TRBV7-9	.	TRBJ1-2	CASSRSGEYGYTF	TGTGCCAGCAGCCGCAGCGGGGAGTATGGCTACACCTTC
.	TRBV5-4	.	TRBJ1-2	CASSLDRNGYTF	TGTGCCAGCAGCTTGGACCGGAATGGCTACACCTTC
.	TRBV5-5	.	TRBJ1-2	CASSLHLGIGYGYTF	TGTGCCAGCAGCTTGCATCTAGGGATTGGGTATGGCTACACCTTC
few	TRBV30	.	TRBJ1-1	CAWTGRTEAFF	TGTGCCTGGACGGGAAGAACTGAAGCTTTCTTT
.	TRBV5-4	.	TRBJ2-7	CASSLGGSYYEQYF	TGTGCCAGCAGCTTGGGGGGATCTTACTACGAGCAGTACTTC
.	TRBV19	.	TRBJ1-1	CASRSRNTEAFF	TGTGCCAGTAGAAGCCGGAACACTGAAGCTTTCTTT
.	TRBV7-8	TRBD1	TRBJ2-7	CASSLEQGAFGEQYF	TGTGCCAGCAGCTTAGAACAGGGGGCGTTCGGGGAGCAGTACTTC
.	TRBV7-9	.	TRBJ1-3	CASSLRGISGNTIYF	TGTGCCAGCAGCTTACGGGGAATCTCTGGAAACACCATATATTTT
.	TRBV29-1	.	TRBJ2-3	CSVSEGRTDTQYF	TGCAGCGTGAGCGAGGGGAGGACAGATACGCAGTATTTT
few	TRBV4-2	.	TRBJ2-7	CASSQDERYEQYF	TGTGCCAGCAGCCAAGATGAGCGCTACGAGCAGTACTTC
.	TRBV10-3	.	TRBJ2-2	CAISESTQGGELFF	TGTGCCATCAGTGAGTCGACCCAGGGCGGGGAGCTGTTTTTT
.	TRBV5-1	.	TRBJ1-1	CASSPTVLTEAFF	TGCGCCAGCAGCCCGACAGTTTTGACTGAAGCTTTCTTT
.	TRBV6-6	TRBD1	TRBJ1-5	CASSPGTGNNQPQHF	TGTGCCAGCAGTCCCGGGACAGGGAACAATCAGCCCCAGCATTTT
.	TRBV6-5	TRBD2	TRBJ2-1	CASSYLDGRARNEQFF	TGTGCCAGCAGTTACCTTGACGGGAGGGCAAGGAATGAGCAGTTCTTC